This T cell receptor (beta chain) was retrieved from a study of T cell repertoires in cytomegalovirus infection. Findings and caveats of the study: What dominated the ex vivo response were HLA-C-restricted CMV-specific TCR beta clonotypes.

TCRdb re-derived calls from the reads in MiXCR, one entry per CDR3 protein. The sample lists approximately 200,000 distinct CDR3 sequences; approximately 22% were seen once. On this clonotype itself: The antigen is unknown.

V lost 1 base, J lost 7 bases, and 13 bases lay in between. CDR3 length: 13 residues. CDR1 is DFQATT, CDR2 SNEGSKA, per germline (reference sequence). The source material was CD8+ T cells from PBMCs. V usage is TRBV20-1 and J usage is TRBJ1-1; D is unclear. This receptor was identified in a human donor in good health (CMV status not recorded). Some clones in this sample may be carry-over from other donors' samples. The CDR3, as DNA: TGCAGTGCTAGAGGATTTTCAATGATTGAAGCTTTCTTT. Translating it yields CSARGFSMIEAFF.